This T cell receptor beta chain was identified in a study of cytomegalovirus exposure and HLA in healthy donors. Turning to this clone: Its antigen is unknown.

Study-level points and caveats: Later on, an analysis showed TCR association rates differing by HLA locus, with DRB1 the most and HLA-C the fewest.

60 Vbeta and 13 Jbeta primers were used in PCR. Sequenced by immunoSEQ multiplex PCR; TCRdb stores in-frame clones only, minus some. The sample's table shows 150,000 or so clones. V was pared by 5 bases and J by 6 bases, with 8 bases between. Germline V gene data show CDR1 as SGHTA and CDR2 as FQGNSA. The CDR3 length is 11 residues. Input material: PBMCs. The genes are TRBV7-2 and TRBJ2-7; D is ambiguous. The TCR comes from a middle-aged woman in good health and CMV-seropositive. CDR3 nucleotides: TGTGCCAGCAGCCCCCTTCCCGAGCAGTACTTC. It yields the protein CASSPLPEQYF.